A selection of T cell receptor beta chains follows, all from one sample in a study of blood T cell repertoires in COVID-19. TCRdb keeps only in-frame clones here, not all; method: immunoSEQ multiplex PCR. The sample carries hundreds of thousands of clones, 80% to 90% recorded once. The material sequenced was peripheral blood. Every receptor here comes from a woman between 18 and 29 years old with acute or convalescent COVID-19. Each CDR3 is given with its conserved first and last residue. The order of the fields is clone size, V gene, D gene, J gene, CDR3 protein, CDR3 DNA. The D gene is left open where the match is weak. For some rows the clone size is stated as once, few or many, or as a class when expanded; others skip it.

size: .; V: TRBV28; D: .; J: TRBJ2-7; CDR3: CASSSVAALYEQYF; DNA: TGTGCCAGCAGTTCCGTGGCCGCCCTCTACGAGCAGTACTTC
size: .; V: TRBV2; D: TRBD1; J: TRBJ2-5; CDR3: CASSDRGRRETQYF; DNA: TGTGCCAGCAGTGACAGGGGGCGTAGGGAGACCCAGTACTTC
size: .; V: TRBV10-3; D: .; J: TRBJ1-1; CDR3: CAISEEARSTEAFF; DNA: TGTGCCATCAGTGAGGAGGCACGAAGTACTGAAGCTTTCTTT
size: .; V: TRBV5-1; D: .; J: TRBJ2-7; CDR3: CASSLADGVYYEQYF; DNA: TGCGCCAGCAGCTTGGCCGACGGGGTCTACTACGAGCAGTACTTC
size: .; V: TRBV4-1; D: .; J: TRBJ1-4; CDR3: CASSQVRVFEKLFF; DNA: TGCGCCAGCAGCCAAGTTCGGGTTTTTGAAAAACTGTTTTTT
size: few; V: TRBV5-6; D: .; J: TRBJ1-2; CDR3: CASSPGWGYTF; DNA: TGTGCCAGCAGCCCCGGGTGGGGCTACACCTTC
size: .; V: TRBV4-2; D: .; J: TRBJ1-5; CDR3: CASSQAQGPGQPQHF; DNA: TGTGCCAGCAGCCAAGCACAGGGCCCGGGGCAGCCCCAGCATTTT
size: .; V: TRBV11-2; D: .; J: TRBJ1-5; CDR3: CASSPGQNQPQHF; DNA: TGTGCCAGCAGCCCCGGACAGAATCAGCCCCAGCATTTT
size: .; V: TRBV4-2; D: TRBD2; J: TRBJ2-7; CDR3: CASSQDGYSWGGSYEQYF; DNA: TGTGCCAGCAGCCAAGATGGGTATTCTTGGGGGGGGTCCTACGAGCAGTACTTC
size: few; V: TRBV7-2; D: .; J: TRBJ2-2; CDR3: CASSSLSGVGTGELFF; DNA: TGTGCCAGCAGCTCACTCTCGGGGGTGGGCACCGGGGAGCTGTTTTTT
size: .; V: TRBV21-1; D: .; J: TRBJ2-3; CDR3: CASSDPGTVTDTQYF; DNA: TGTGCCAGCAGCGATCCCGGGACAGTCACAGATACGCAGTATTTT
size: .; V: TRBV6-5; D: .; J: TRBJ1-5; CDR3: CASSHPGTNQPQHF; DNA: TGTGCCAGCAGTCACCCGGGAACTAATCAGCCCCAGCATTTT
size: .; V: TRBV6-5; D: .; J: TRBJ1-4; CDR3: CASSSREVLGGKLFF; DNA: TGTGCCAGCAGTTCTCGTGAGGTATTAGGCGGAAAACTGTTTTTT
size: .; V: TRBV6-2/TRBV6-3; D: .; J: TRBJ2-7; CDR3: CASSTNPGQSAYEQYF; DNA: TGTGCCAGCAGTACAAACCCTGGACAGTCAGCGTACGAGCAGTACTTC
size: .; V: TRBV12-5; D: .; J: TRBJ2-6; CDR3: CASGPRGAGANVLTF; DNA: TGTGCTAGTGGTCCCAGGGGCGCTGGGGCCAACGTCCTGACTTTC
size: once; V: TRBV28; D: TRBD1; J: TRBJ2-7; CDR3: CAIVGDRAYEQYF; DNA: TGTGCCATCGTGGGGGACAGGGCCTACGAGCAGTACTTC
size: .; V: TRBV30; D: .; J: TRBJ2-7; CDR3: CAWSVRHPGEQYF; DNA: TGTGCCTGGAGTGTGCGCCATCCGGGCGAGCAGTACTTC
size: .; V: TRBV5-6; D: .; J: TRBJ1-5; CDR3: CASSLDGGTDSNQPQHF; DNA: TGTGCCAGCAGCTTGGACGGGGGGACCGATAGCAATCAGCCCCAGCATTTT
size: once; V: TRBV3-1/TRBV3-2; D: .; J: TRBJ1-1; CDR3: CASSQARTVNTEAFF; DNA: TGTGCCAGCAGCCAAGCTCGGACAGTAAACACTGAAGCTTTCTTT
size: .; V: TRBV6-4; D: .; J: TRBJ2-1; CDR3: CASSDSGTNSYNEQFF; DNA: TGTGCCAGCAGTGACTCCGGTACTAACTCCTACAATGAGCAGTTCTTC
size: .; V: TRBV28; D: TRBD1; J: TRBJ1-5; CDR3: CASRRTGGVGPQHF; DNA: TGTGCCAGCAGACGGACAGGGGGCGTGGGTCCCCAGCATTTT
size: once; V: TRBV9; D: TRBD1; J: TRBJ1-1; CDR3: CASSVRGRGDAAFF; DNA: TGTGCCAGCAGCGTAAGGGGGCGCGGGGACGCAGCTTTCTTT
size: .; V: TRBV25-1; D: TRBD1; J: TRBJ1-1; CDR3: CASRGTGNTEAFF; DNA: TGTGCCAGCAGGGGGACAGGGAACACTGAAGCTTTCTTT
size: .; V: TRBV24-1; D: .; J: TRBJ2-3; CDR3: CATSDGGGVSTDTQYF; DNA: TGTGCCACCAGTGACGGAGGGGGGGTTAGCACAGATACGCAGTATTTT
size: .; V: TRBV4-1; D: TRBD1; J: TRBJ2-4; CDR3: CASSQDLGTVKNIQYF; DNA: TGCGCCAGCAGCCAAGATCTGGGGACAGTTAAAAACATTCAGTACTTC
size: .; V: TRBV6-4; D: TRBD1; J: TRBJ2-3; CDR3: CASGPGDSTSTDTQYF; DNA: TGTGCCAGCGGACCCGGGGACAGTACTAGCACAGATACGCAGTATTTT
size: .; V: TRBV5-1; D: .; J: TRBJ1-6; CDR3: CASSLGDGSYNSPLHF; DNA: TGCGCCAGCAGCTTGGGAGACGGGTCCTATAATTCACCCCTCCACTTT
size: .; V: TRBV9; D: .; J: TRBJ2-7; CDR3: CASSLGRGQPYEQYF; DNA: TGTGCCAGCAGCCTGGGGCGAGGCCAACCCTACGAGCAGTACTTC
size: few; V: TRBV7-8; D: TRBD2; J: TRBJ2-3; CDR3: CASRRPGLAADTQYF; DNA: TGTGCCAGCAGGAGGCCGGGACTAGCTGCAGATACGCAGTATTTT
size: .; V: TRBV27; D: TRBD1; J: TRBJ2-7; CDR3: CASSLSGTGSYEQYF; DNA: TGTGCCAGCAGTTTATCAGGGACAGGATCGTACGAGCAGTACTTC
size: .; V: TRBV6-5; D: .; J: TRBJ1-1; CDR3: CASNTGTPNTEAFF; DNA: TGTGCCAGCAACACCGGGACACCGAACACTGAAGCTTTCTTT
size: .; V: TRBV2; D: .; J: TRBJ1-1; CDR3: CASSGEYTGLNTEAFF; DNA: TGTGCCAGCAGTGGAGAGTACACAGGATTGAACACTGAAGCTTTCTTT
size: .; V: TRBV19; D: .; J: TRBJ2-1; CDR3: CASSMNWANEQFF; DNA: TGTGCCAGTAGTATGAACTGGGCTAATGAGCAGTTCTTC
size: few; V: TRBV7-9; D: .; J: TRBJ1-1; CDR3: CASSEPGQPLGANTEAFF; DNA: TGTGCCAGCAGCGAGCCGGGACAACCATTAGGGGCGAACACTGAAGCTTTCTTT
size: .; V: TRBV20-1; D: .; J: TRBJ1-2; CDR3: CSASGAGRSYGYTF; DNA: TGCAGTGCTAGTGGGGCAGGGCGAAGCTATGGCTACACCTTC
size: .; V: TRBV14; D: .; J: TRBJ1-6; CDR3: CASSPSPSYNSPLHF; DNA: TGTGCCAGCAGCCCCTCTCCCTCCTATAATTCACCCCTCCACTTT
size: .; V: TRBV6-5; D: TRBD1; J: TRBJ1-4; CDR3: CASSYSRPGQGEKLFF; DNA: TGTGCCAGCAGTTACTCCCGACCGGGACAGGGTGAAAAACTGTTTTTT
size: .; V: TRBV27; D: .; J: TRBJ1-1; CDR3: CASMAVLNTEAFF; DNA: TGTGCCAGCATGGCAGTTCTGAACACTGAAGCTTTCTTT
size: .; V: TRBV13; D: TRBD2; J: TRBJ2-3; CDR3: CASSLGGGSGGTDTQYF; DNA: TGTGCCAGCAGCTTAGGCGGGGGTTCCGGGGGGACAGATACGCAGTATTTT
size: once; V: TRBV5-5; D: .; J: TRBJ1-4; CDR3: CASSNAGNEKLFF; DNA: TGTGCCAGCAGTAACGCAGGGAATGAAAAACTGTTTTTT
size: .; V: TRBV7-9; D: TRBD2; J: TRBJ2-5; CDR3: CASSAGTRDETQYF; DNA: TGTGCCAGCAGCGCCGGGACTAGGGATGAGACCCAGTACTTC
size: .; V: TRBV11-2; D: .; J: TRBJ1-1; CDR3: CASSSLGPRNTEAFF; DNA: TGTGCCAGCAGCTCACTGGGGCCGAGGAACACTGAAGCTTTCTTT
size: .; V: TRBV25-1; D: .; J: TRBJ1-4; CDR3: CASSETFTFTPREKLFF; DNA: TGTGCCAGCAGTGAAACATTTACATTTACACCCAGGGAAAAACTGTTTTTT
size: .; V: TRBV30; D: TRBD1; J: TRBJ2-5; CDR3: CAWTLPGQGGETQYF; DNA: TGTGCCTGGACCCTGCCGGGACAGGGAGGAGAGACCCAGTACTTC
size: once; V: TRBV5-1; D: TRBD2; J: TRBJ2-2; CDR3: CASSIGLAVKNTGELFF; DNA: TGCGCCAGCAGTATCGGACTAGCGGTGAAGAACACCGGGGAGCTGTTTTTT
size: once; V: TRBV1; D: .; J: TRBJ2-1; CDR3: CTSSTAGSGGDNEQFF; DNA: TGCACCAGCAGCACAGCGGGAAGCGGGGGGGACAATGAGCAGTTCTTC